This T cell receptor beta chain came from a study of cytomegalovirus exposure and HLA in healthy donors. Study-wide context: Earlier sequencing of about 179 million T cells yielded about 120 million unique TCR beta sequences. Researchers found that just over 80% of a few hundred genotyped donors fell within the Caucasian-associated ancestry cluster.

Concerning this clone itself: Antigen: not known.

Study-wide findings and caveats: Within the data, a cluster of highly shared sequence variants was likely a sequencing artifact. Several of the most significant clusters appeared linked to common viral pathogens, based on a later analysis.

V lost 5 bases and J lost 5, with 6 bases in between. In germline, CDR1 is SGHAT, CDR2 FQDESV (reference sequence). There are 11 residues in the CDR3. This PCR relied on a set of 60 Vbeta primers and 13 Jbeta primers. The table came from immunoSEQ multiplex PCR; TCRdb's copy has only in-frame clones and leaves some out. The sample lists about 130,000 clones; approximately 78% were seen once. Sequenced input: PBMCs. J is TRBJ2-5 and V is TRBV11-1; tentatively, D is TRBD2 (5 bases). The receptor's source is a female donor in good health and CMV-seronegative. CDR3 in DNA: TGTGCCAGCAGCCCGGGGGAGACCCAGTACTTC. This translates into CASSPGETQYF.